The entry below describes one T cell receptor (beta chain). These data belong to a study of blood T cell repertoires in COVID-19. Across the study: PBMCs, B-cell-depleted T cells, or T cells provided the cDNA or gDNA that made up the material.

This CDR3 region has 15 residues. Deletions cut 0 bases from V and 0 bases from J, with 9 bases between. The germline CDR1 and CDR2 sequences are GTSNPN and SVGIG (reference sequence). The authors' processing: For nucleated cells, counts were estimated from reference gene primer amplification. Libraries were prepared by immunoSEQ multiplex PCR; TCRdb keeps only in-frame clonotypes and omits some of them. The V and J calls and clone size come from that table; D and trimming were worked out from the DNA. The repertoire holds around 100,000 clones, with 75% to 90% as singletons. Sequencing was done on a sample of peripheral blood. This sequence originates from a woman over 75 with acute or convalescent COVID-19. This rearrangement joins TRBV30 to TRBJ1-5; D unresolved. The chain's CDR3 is CAWSVPGNSNQPQHF. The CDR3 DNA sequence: TGTGCCTGGAGTGTACCCGGGAATAGCAATCAGCCCCAGCATTTT. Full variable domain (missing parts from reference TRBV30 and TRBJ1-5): SQTIHQWPATLVQPVGSPLSLECTVEGTSNPNLYWYRQAAGRGLQLLFYSVGIGQISSEVPQNLSASRPQDRQFILSSKKLLLSDSGFYLCAWSVPGNSNQPQHFGDGTRLSIL.